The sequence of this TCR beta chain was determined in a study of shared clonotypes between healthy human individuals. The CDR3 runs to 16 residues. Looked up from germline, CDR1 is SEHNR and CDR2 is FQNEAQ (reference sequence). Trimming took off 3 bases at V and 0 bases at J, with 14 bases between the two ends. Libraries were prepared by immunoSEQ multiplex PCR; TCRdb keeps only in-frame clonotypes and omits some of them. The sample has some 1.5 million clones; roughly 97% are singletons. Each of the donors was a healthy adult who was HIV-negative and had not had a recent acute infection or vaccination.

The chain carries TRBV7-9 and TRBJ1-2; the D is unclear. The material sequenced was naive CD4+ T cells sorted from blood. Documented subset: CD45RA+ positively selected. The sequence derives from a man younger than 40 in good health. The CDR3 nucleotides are TGTGCCAGCAGCTTTCCCCAGACAACAGCTAACTATGGCTACACCTTC. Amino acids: CASSFPQTTANYGYTF.